This T cell receptor (beta chain) was captured in a study of blood T cell repertoires in COVID-19. Study background: Both acute and convalescent COVID-19 samples were obtained from the United States, Italy and Spain. PBMCs, B-cell-depleted T cells, or T cells were the source of the cDNA or gDNA that made up the material.

The CDR3 runs 17 residues. Germline-derived CDR1 and CDR2 are MNHNS and SASEGT. V trimming: 2 bases; J trimming: 5 bases; junction bases outside the gene matches: 11. Authors' methods: For nucleated cells, counts were estimated from reference gene primer amplification. Some clones are missing from TCRdb's copy, which holds only in-frame ones; the method was immunoSEQ multiplex PCR. The V and J calls and clone size are taken from that table; D and trimming were inferred from the DNA. Here the sample spans roughly 13,000 clones, around nine tenths being singletons. Only a few counts were recorded for this clone.

The sequenced sample was peripheral blood. The chain links TRBV6-1 to TRBJ2-7; TRBD1 matches at 11 bases. The clonotype was recovered from a human donor with active COVID-19. The donor label of this sample is uncertain. CDR3 loop: CASSEPVPGTGGNEQYF. For the CDR3, the DNA is TGTGCCAGCAGTGAACCAGTTCCCGGGACAGGGGGTAACGAGCAGTACTTC.